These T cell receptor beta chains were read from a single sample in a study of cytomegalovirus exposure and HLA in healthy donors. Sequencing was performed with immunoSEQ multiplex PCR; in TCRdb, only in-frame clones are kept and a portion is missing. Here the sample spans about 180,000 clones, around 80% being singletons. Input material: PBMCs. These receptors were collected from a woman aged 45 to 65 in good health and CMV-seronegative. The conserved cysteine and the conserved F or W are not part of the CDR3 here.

cdr3_aa: AGSLTFGETQY
cdr3_length: 11
j_call: TRBJ2-5
v_call: TRBV5-8

cdr3_aa: ASSLDRAPDTQY
cdr3_length: 12
j_call: TRBJ2-3
v_call: TRBV28

cdr3_aa: ASSSTLAGPKETQY
cdr3_length: 14
j_call: TRBJ2-5
v_call: TRBV5-4

cdr3_aa: ASSNRGEGEAF
cdr3_length: 11
j_call: TRBJ1-1
v_call: TRBV6-6

cdr3_aa: AISEQPNTEAF
cdr3_length: 11
j_call: TRBJ1-1
v_call: TRBV10-3

cdr3_aa: AWSVRGGETQY
cdr3_length: 11
j_call: TRBJ2-5
v_call: TRBV30

cdr3_aa: SVESRSPHEQY
cdr3_length: 11
j_call: TRBJ2-7
v_call: TRBV29-1

cdr3_aa: ATTGLSQGETQY
cdr3_length: 12
j_call: TRBJ2-5
v_call: TRBV10-3

cdr3_aa: ACLGGRGYTQY
cdr3_length: 11
j_call: TRBJ2-3
v_call: TRBV30

cdr3_aa: ASSYGTGGAGETQY
cdr3_length: 14
j_call: TRBJ2-5
v_call: TRBV27

cdr3_aa: ASSERHPGTGAYNEQF
cdr3_length: 16
j_call: TRBJ2-1
v_call: TRBV6-1

cdr3_aa: ASSFAGFTDTQY
cdr3_length: 12
j_call: TRBJ2-3
v_call: TRBV7-6

cdr3_aa: ASSRPGTSGSGQY
cdr3_length: 13
j_call: TRBJ2-7
v_call: TRBV5-4

cdr3_aa: ASSSLTGSSYNEQF
cdr3_length: 14
j_call: TRBJ2-1
v_call: TRBV11-2

cdr3_aa: ASSLLRTSGSTDTQY
cdr3_length: 15
j_call: TRBJ2-3
v_call: TRBV27

cdr3_aa: ASSLTLRRGRGSTNEKLF
cdr3_length: 18
j_call: TRBJ1-4
v_call: TRBV7-8

cdr3_aa: ASSPADSGDTEAF
cdr3_length: 13
j_call: TRBJ1-1
v_call: TRBV5-4

cdr3_aa: SATLDTQY
cdr3_length: 8
j_call: TRBJ2-3
v_call: TRBV20-1

cdr3_aa: ASSPREEETQY
cdr3_length: 11
j_call: TRBJ2-5
v_call: TRBV18

cdr3_aa: ASTDRDRANYGYT
cdr3_length: 13
j_call: TRBJ1-2
v_call: TRBV6-1

cdr3_aa: ARQGETNYGYT
cdr3_length: 11
j_call: TRBJ1-2
v_call: TRBV2

cdr3_aa: AISESMRAGGYNEQF
cdr3_length: 15
j_call: TRBJ2-1
v_call: TRBV10-3

cdr3_aa: ASSLVLAGPNEQF
cdr3_length: 13
j_call: TRBJ2-1
v_call: TRBV5-1

cdr3_aa: ASSGGLTYNSPLH
cdr3_length: 13
j_call: TRBJ1-6
v_call: TRBV6-5

cdr3_aa: ASSFGSGESYEQY
cdr3_length: 13
j_call: TRBJ2-7
v_call: TRBV11-2

cdr3_aa: AISETDNQPQH
cdr3_length: 11
j_call: TRBJ1-5
v_call: TRBV10-3

cdr3_aa: ASSLAGRGEQY
cdr3_length: 11
j_call: TRBJ2-7
v_call: TRBV28

cdr3_aa: ASSRDSPVGPYNEQF
cdr3_length: 15
j_call: TRBJ2-1
v_call: TRBV5-1

cdr3_aa: ASGLGPGNEQF
cdr3_length: 11
j_call: TRBJ2-1
v_call: TRBV9

cdr3_aa: ASTTTRGGNEQF
cdr3_length: 12
j_call: TRBJ2-1
v_call: TRBV5-1

cdr3_aa: ASSLTGFLLGANVLT
cdr3_length: 15
j_call: TRBJ2-6
v_call: TRBV7-2

cdr3_aa: ASRPTGLNTEAF
cdr3_length: 12
j_call: TRBJ1-1
v_call: TRBV2

cdr3_aa: AISGTSTDTQY
cdr3_length: 11
j_call: TRBJ2-3
v_call: TRBV10-3

cdr3_aa: ASNSGTSGRAYEQY
cdr3_length: 14
j_call: -
v_call: TRBV30

cdr3_aa: ASSLEVPKSGEQY
cdr3_length: 13
j_call: TRBJ2-7
v_call: TRBV5-1

cdr3_aa: ASSLQNEETQY
cdr3_length: 11
j_call: TRBJ2-5
v_call: TRBV7-3

cdr3_aa: ASSHRTAMNTEAF
cdr3_length: 13
j_call: TRBJ1-1
v_call: TRBV4-3

cdr3_aa: ASSSLSAGYGYT
cdr3_length: 12
j_call: TRBJ1-2
v_call: TRBV27

cdr3_aa: ASSLGVAGPAQETQY
cdr3_length: 15
j_call: TRBJ2-5
v_call: TRBV7-7

cdr3_aa: ASSFSGTGSYEQY
cdr3_length: 13
j_call: TRBJ2-7
v_call: TRBV28

cdr3_aa: ASQRQGHTEAF
cdr3_length: 11
j_call: TRBJ1-1
v_call: TRBV25-1

cdr3_aa: ASSSGGWNSPLH
cdr3_length: 12
j_call: TRBJ1-6
v_call: TRBV5-6

cdr3_aa: ASSPGRYNEQF
cdr3_length: 11
j_call: TRBJ2-1
v_call: TRBV2

cdr3_aa: ASSYQGTLFSNQPQH
cdr3_length: 15
j_call: TRBJ1-5
v_call: TRBV18

cdr3_aa: ASSLYWGRTEAF
cdr3_length: 12
j_call: TRBJ1-1
v_call: TRBV13

cdr3_aa: ASSYPGGYNEQF
cdr3_length: 12
j_call: TRBJ2-1
v_call: TRBV6-5

cdr3_aa: SVEGGLNEQF
cdr3_length: 10
j_call: TRBJ2-1
v_call: TRBV29-1

cdr3_aa: ASSVEAGPYNEQF
cdr3_length: 13
j_call: TRBJ2-1
v_call: TRBV6-1

cdr3_aa: ASSFKGLAYNEQF
cdr3_length: 13
j_call: TRBJ2-1
v_call: TRBV28

cdr3_aa: ASTYGTGYEQY
cdr3_length: 11
j_call: TRBJ2-7
v_call: TRBV6-5